Listed below are T cell receptor beta chains from one sample, sequenced in a study of blood T cell repertoires in COVID-19. The method was immunoSEQ multiplex PCR; TCRdb's version includes in-frame clones alone and lacks a portion of them. This table holds 130,000 to 150,000 clones, approximately 81% found once. Specimen: peripheral blood. The origin of the receptors is a human donor in a cohort sampled during active COVID-19. CDR3s include the opening cysteine and the closing phenylalanine or tryptophan. D genes are given only for firm matches. Some rows mark clone size as missing; the rest say once, few, many or name a class of expanded clone.

V: TRBV30
length: 12
D: NA
J: TRBJ1-2
size: NA
DNA: TGTGCCTGGAGTAGTTCCGCCGGTGGCTACACCTTC
CDR3: CAWSSSAGGYTF

V: TRBV5-1
length: 16
D: TRBD1
J: TRBJ1-6
size: NA
DNA: TGCGCCAGCAGCTTGGGGGGACAGGGGGCGAATTCACCCCTCCACTTT
CDR3: CASSLGGQGANSPLHF

V: TRBV7-2
length: 15
D: NA
J: TRBJ1-5
size: NA
DNA: TGTGCCAGCAGCTTTAAAGGGCGGGGAAATCAGCCCCAGCATTTT
CDR3: CASSFKGRGNQPQHF

V: TRBV6-2/TRBV6-3
length: 15
D: TRBD2
J: TRBJ2-1
size: NA
DNA: TGTGCCAGCAGCGGACTAGCGGGGGGCAAGGGTGAGCAGTTCTTC
CDR3: CASSGLAGGKGEQFF

V: TRBV29-1
length: 11
D: TRBD1
J: TRBJ1-1
size: NA
DNA: TGCAGCGGAAGGACAGGAGCTGAAGCTTTCTTT
CDR3: CSGRTGAEAFF

V: TRBV5-1
length: 14
D: NA
J: TRBJ2-7
size: NA
DNA: TGCGCCAGCAGCTTAGGTCAACGGGCCTACGAGCAGTACTTC
CDR3: CASSLGQRAYEQYF

V: TRBV7-9
length: 16
D: TRBD2
J: TRBJ2-3
size: NA
DNA: TGTGCCAGCAGCTACGGACTAGCGACGGGCACAGATACGCAGTATTTT
CDR3: CASSYGLATGTDTQYF

V: TRBV7-2
length: 13
D: NA
J: TRBJ1-1
size: few
DNA: TGTGCCAGCAGCGCCGCTGGGGGGACTGAAGCTTTCTTT
CDR3: CASSAAGGTEAFF

V: TRBV16
length: 15
D: NA
J: TRBJ1-5
size: NA
DNA: TGTGCCAGCAGCCACAATGGGAGGGGCAATCAGCCCCAGCATTTT
CDR3: CASSHNGRGNQPQHF

V: TRBV4-1
length: 15
D: TRBD2
J: TRBJ2-5
size: NA
DNA: TGCGCCAGCAGCATTACCGGGACTAGCGGGGAGACCCAGTACTTC
CDR3: CASSITGTSGETQYF

V: TRBV11-3
length: 15
D: TRBD1
J: TRBJ1-1
size: NA
DNA: TGTGCCAGCAGCCCCAGGGGGCAGACTAACACTGAAGCTTTCTTT
CDR3: CASSPRGQTNTEAFF

V: TRBV2
length: 12
D: NA
J: TRBJ1-5
size: NA
DNA: TGTGCCAGCAGAGAGAATAGTCAGCCCCAGCATTTT
CDR3: CASRENSQPQHF

V: TRBV3-1/TRBV3-2
length: 15
D: NA
J: TRBJ1-1
size: NA
DNA: TGTGCCAGCAGCCAAGATCCCGGTCTAAACACTGAAGCTTTCTTT
CDR3: CASSQDPGLNTEAFF

V: TRBV25-1
length: 15
D: TRBD1
J: TRBJ2-7
size: NA
DNA: TGTGCCAGCAGTGATACGACAGGGAAGTCCTACGAGCAGTACTTC
CDR3: CASSDTTGKSYEQYF

V: TRBV7-9
length: 14
D: NA
J: TRBJ2-7
size: NA
DNA: TGTGCCAGCAGCTTAGTTGGTGCGGGCTACGAGCAGTACTTC
CDR3: CASSLVGAGYEQYF